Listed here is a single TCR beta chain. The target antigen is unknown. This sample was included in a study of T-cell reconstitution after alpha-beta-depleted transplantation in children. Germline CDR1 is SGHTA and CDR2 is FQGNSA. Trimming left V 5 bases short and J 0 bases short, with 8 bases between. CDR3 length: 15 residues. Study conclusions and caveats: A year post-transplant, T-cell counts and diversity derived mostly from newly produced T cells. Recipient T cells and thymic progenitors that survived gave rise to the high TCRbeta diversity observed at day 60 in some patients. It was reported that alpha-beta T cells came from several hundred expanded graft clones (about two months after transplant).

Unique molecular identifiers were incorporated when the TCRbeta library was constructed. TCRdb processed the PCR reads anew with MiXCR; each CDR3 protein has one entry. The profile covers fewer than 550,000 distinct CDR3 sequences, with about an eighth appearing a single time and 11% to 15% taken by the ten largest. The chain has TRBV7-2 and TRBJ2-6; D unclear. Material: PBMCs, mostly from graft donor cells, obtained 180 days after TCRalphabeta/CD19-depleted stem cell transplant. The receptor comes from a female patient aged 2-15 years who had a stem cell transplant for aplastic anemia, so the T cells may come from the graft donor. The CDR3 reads CASSHGGSGANVLTF. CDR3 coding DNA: TGTGCCAGCAGCCACGGCGGCTCTGGGGCCAACGTCCTGACTTTC.